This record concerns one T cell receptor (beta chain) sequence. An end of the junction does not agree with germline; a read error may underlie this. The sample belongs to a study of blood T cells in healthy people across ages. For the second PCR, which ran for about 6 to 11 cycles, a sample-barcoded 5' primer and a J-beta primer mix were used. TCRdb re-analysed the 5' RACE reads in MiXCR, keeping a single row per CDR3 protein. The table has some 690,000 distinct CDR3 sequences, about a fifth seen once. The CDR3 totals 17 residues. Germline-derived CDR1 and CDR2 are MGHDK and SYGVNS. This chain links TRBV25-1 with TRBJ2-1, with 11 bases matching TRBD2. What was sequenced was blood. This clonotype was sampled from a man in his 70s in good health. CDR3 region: CASSEVRLAGNRNDQFF. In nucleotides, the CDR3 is TGTGCCAGCAGTGAAGTGAGACTAGCGGGAAATCGCAATGACCAGTTCTTC.